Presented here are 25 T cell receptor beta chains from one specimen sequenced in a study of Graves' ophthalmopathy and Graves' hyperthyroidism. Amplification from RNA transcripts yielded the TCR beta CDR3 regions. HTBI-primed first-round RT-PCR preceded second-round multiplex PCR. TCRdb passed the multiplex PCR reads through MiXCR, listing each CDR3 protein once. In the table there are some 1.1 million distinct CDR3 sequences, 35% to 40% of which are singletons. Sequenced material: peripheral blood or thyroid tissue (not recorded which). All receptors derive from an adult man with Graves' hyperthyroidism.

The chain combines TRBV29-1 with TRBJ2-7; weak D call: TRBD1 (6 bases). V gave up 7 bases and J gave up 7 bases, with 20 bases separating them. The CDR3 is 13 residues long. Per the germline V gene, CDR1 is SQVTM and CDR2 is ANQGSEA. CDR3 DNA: TGCAGCGGGTCGGGACAACTCGCGGAAGAGCAGTACTTC. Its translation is CSGSGQLAEEQYF.

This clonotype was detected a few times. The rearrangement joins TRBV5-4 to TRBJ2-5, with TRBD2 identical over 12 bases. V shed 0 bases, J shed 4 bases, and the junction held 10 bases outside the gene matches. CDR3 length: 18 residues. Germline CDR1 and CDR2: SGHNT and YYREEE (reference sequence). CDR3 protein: CASSLARLAGGPRETQYF. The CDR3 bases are TGTGCCAGCAGCTTGGCTCGTCTAGCGGGAGGGCCGAGAGAGACCCAGTACTTC.

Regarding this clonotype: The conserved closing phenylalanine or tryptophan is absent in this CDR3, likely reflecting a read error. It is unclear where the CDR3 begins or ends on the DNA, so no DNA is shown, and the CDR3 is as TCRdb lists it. CDR3 region: CSARALTS. This chain connects TRBV20-1 to TRBJ2-6; TRBD2, the table's D call, lacks a check against the DNA. The CDR3 sequence runs 8 residues, both termini included. Germline CDR1 DFQATT, CDR2 SNEGSKA (reference sequence).

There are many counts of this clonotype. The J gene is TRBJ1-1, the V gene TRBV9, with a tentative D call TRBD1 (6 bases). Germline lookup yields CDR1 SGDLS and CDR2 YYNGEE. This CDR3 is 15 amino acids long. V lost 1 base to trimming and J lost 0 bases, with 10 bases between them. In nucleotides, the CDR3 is TGTGCCAGCAGCGTATCTGGGGACATGAACACTGAAGCTTTCTTT. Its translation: CASSVSGDMNTEAFF.

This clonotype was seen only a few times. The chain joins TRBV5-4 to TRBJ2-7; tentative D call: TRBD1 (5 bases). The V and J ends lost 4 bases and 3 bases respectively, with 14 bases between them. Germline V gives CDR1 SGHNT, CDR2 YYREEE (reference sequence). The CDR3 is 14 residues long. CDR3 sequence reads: CASSRQTTDYEQYF. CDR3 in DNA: TGTGCCAGCAGCAGACAGACCACGGACTACGAGCAGTACTTC. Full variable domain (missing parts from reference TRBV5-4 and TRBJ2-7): ETGVTQSPTHLIKTRGQQVTLRCSSQSGHNTVSWYQQALGQGPQFIFQYYREEENGRGNFPPRFSGLQFPNYSSELNVNALELDDSALYLCASSRQTTDYEQYFGPGTRLTVT.

As DNA, the CDR3 is TGCAGTGTTAGTGTCCGGAGACTGCCCTACGAGCAGTACTTC. Amino acid sequence: CSVSVRRLPYEQYF. The chain has TRBV20-1 and TRBJ2-7; D is undetermined. The germline V gene has CDR1 DFQATT and CDR2 SNEGSKA (reference sequence). This CDR3 has 14 amino acids. The V end was cut by 7 bases, the J end by 2 bases, with 18 bases between.

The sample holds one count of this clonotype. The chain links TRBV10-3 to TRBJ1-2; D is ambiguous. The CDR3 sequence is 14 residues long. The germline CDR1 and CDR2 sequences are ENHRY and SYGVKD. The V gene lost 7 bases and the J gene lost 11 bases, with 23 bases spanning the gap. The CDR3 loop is CAITEEYRTGRYTF. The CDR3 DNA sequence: TGTGCCATCACCGAGGAATATAGGACCGGTCGGTACACCTTC.

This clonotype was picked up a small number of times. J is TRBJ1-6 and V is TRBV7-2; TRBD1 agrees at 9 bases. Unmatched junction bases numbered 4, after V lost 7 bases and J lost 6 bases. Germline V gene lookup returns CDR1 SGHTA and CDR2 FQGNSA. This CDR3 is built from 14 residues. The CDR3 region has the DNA TGTGCCAGCATCGAGGACAGGGGTAATTCACCCCTCCACTTT. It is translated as CASIEDRGNSPLHF.

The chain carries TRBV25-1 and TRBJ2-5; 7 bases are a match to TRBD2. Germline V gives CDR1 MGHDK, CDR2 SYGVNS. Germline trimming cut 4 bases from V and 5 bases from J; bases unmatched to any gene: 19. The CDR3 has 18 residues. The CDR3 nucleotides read TGTGCCAGCAGTGCTAGCACCCACTCTTTTGGAGCGGGGGAGACCCAGTACTTC. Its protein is CASSASTHSFGAGETQYF.

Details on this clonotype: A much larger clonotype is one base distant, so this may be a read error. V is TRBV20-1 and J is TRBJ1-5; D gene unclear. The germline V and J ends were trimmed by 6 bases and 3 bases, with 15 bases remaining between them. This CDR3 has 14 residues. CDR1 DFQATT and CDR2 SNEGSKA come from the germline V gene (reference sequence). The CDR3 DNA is TGCAGTGCCACGAAAGGGCTCCTCAATCAGCCCCAGCATTTT. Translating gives CSATKGLLNQPQHF.

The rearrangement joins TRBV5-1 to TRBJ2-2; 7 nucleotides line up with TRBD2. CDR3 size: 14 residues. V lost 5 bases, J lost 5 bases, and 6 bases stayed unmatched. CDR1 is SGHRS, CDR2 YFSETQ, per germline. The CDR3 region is CASRAGVGTGELFF. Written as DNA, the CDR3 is TGCGCCAGCAGGGCGGGAGTTGGAACCGGGGAGCTGTTTTTT.

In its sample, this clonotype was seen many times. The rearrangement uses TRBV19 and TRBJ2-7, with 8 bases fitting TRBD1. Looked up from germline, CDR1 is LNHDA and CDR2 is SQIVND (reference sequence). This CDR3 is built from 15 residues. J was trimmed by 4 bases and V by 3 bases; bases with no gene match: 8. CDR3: CASSIGTGRRYEQYF. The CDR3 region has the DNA TGTGCCAGTAGTATTGGGACAGGTCGAAGGTACGAGCAGTACTTC.

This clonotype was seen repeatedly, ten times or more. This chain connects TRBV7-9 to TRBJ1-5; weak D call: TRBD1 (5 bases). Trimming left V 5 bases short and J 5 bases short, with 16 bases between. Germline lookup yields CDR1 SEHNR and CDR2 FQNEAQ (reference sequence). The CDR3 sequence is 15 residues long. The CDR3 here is CASSRGSNNHQPQHF. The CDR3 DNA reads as TGTGCCAGCAGCAGGGGATCCAACAATCATCAGCCCCAGCATTTT.

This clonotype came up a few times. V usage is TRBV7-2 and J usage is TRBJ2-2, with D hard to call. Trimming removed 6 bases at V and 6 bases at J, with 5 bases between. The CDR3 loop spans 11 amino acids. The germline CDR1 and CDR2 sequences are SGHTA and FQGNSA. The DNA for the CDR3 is TGTGCCAGCAGTATTCCCGGGGAGCTGTTTTTT. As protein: CASSIPGELFF.

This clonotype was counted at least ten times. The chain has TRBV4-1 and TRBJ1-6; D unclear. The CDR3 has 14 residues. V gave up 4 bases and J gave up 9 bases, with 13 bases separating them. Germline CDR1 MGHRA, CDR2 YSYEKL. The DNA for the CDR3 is TGCGCCAGCAGCCCCAAGTCGGCCGGTTCACCCCTCCACTTT. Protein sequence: CASSPKSAGSPLHF.

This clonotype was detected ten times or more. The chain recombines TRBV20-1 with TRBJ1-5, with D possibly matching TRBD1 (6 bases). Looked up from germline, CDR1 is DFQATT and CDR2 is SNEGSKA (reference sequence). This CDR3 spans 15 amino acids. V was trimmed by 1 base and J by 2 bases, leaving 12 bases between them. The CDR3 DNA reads TGCAGTGCTAGAGTCTCGGCAGGGGGCAATCAGCCCCAGCATTTT. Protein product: CSARVSAGGNQPQHF.

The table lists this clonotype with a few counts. The DNA for the CDR3 is TGTGCCAGCAGCGGGGCCCGACAGGACTACGAGCAGTACTTC. Residues: CASSGARQDYEQYF. V gene TRBV5-6 combines with J gene TRBJ2-7, with D tentatively TRBD1 (6 bases). Germline values: CDR1 SGHDT, CDR2 YYEEEE. Trimming took 4 bases from V and 3 from J, leaving 14 bases between them. CDR3 size: 14 residues. Drawing the rest from reference TRBV5-6 and TRBJ2-7, the complete variable domain is DAGVTQSPTHLIKTRGQQVTLRCSPKSGHDTVSWYQQALGQGPQFIFQYYEEEERQRGNFPDRFSGHQFPNYSSELNVNALLLGDSALYLCASSGARQDYEQYFGPGTRLTVT.

DNA of the CDR3: TGCAGCGTTGTTAGCAGAGGGGCTGGCGAGACCCAGTACTTC. This gives the protein CSVVSRGAGETQYF. The V gene is TRBV29-1, the J gene TRBJ2-5; D may be TRBD1 or TRBD2 (5 bases each). Germline CDR1 SQVTM, CDR2 ANQGSEA. The CDR3 has 14 amino acids. Deletions cut 4 bases from V and 5 bases from J, with 17 bases between.

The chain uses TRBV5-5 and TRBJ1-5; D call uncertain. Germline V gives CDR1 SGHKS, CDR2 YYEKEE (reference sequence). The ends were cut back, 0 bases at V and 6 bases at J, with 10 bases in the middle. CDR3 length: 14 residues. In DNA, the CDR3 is TGTGCCAGCAGCTTGGCCGGATGGGGTCAGCCCCAGCATTTT. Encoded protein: CASSLAGWGQPQHF.

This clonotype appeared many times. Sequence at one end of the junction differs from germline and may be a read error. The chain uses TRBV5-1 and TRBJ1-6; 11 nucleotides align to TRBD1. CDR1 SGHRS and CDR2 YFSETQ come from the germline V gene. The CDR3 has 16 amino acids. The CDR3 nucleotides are TGCGCCAGCAGTTTGGTGGGGACAGGGGGTGGCTCACCCCTCCACTTT. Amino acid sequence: CASSLVGTGGGSPLHF.

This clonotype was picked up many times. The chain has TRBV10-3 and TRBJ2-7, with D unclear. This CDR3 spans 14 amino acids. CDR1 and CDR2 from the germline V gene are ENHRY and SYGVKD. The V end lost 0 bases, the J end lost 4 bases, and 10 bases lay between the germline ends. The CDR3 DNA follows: TGTGCCATCAGTGAGTCTGTAGTAGTGTACGAGCAGTACTTC. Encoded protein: CAISESVVVYEQYF.

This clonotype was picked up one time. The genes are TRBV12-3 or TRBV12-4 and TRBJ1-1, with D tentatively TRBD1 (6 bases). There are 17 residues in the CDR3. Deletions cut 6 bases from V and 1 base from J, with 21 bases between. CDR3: CASSQPTSGGSNTEAFF. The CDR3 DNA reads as TGTGCCAGCAGCCAACCTACGTCCGGGGGCTCGAACACTGAAGCTTTCTTT.

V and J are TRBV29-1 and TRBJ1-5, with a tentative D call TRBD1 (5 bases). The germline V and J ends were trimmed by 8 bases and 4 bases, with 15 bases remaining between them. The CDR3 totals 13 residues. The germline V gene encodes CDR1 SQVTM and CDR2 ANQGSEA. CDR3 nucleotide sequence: TGCAGCACGGGGACGTGGTTTAATCAGCCCCAGCATTTT. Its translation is CSTGTWFNQPQHF.

The CDR3 region is CAIRGPGENSPLHF. CDR3 nucleotides: TGCGCCATCAGGGGACCAGGGGAGAATTCACCCCTCCACTTT. This sequence joins TRBV10-2 and TRBJ1-6, with a weak D call TRBD1 (6 bases). From germline, CDR1 is WSHSY and CDR2 SAAADI. V dropped 10 bases and J dropped 7 bases, with 17 bases sitting between them. This CDR3 has 14 residues.

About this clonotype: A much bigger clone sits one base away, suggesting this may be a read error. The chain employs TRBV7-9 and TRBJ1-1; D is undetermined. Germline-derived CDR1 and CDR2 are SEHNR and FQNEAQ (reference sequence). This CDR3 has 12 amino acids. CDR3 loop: CAGSNPSGEAFF. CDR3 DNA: TGTGCCGGCAGCAATCCGTCCGGGGAAGCTTTCTTT.